These 32 T cell receptor beta chains were all obtained from the same sample, sequenced in a study of post-analysis software for immune sequencing data. Researchers reported that TCR beta cDNA libraries carried unique molecular identifiers. TCRdb passed the PCR reads through MiXCR, listing each CDR3 protein once. The profile shows 160,000 or so distinct CDR3 sequences, 36% of them singletons. The source was blood, collected after autologous hematopoietic stem cell transplantation. These receptors originate from a girl aged 5-17 years with multiple sclerosis.

This clonotype was recorded only once. The DNA for the CDR3 is TGTGCCAGCAGCTTAGGGAGTCTGCGGGATAGTGAGCAGTTCTTC. Encoded protein: CASSLGSLRDSEQFF. The V call is TRBV11-3, the J call TRBJ2-1; TRBD2 is a possible D gene (6 bases). This CDR3 comprises 15 residues. V was clipped by 1 base and J by 9 bases, with 16 bases between them. Germline-derived CDR1 and CDR2 are SGHNT and YENEEA.

This chain connects TRBV20-1 to TRBJ1-2; D is possibly TRBD1 (6 bases). The CDR3 is made up of 15 amino acids. V lost 1 base and J 8 bases, leaving 20 bases between the germline ends. Per germline, CDR1 DFQATT and CDR2 SNEGSKA (reference sequence). CDR3 nucleotides: TGCAGTGCTAGAGCCCCGGACAGTCTCATAAGAGGCTACACCTTC. Protein sequence: CSARAPDSLIRGYTF.

This clonotype was recorded many times. The chain uses TRBV11-2 and TRBJ2-1; TRBD1 matches 8 bases. V gave up 5 bases and J gave up 6 bases; unmatched junction bases: 6. Germline V gene lookup returns CDR1 SGHAT and CDR2 FQNNGV. This CDR3 spans 14 amino acids. The CDR3 protein is CASSQQGGGNEQFF. In DNA, the CDR3 is TGTGCCAGCAGCCAACAGGGGGGAGGCAATGAGCAGTTCTTC.

There are a few counts of this clonotype. The chain carries TRBV20-1 and TRBJ2-7; 13 nucleotides agree with TRBD2. The CDR3 has 17 amino acids. From germline, CDR1 is DFQATT and CDR2 SNEGSKA (reference sequence). V shed 4 bases and J 2 bases; nucleotides not matched to a gene: 11. In nucleotides, the CDR3 is TGCAGTGCTAACCGATGGACTAGCGGGAGTACCCCCTACGAGCAGTACTTC. Amino acid sequence: CSANRWTSGSTPYEQYF.

The CDR3 spells CATSRDLAVFYGYTF. CDR3 nucleotides: TGTGCCACCAGCAGAGATCTGGCAGTGTTCTATGGCTACACCTTC. This sequence joins TRBV15 and TRBJ1-2; D is unclear. In germline, CDR1 is LNHNV, CDR2 YYDKDF (reference sequence). Trimming stripped 0 bases from V and 4 bases from J, with 12 bases between. This CDR3 is built from 15 residues.

The chain uses TRBV12-3 or TRBV12-4 and TRBJ2-3; D is unresolved. V lost 3 bases, J lost 5 bases, and 6 bases lay in between. The CDR3 is made up of 12 amino acids. The CDR3 sequence is CASSLQRDTQYF. CDR3 DNA: TGTGCCAGCAGTTTGCAGCGAGATACGCAGTATTTT.

This clonotype was seen only a few times. This sequence joins TRBV20-1 and TRBJ2-1; 9 nucleotides line up with TRBD2. Germline CDR1 reads DFQATT; CDR2 reads SNEGSKA (reference sequence). Losses at the gene ends were 3 bases for V and 4 bases for J; bases not matched to a gene: 7. CDR3 length: 15 residues. The CDR3 bases are TGCAGTGCTAGTAGACGGGGACTAGCATACAATGAGCAGTTCTTC. It yields the protein CSASRRGLAYNEQFF.

V usage is TRBV20-1 and J usage is TRBJ2-7, with TRBD1 identical over 8 bases. Germline-derived CDR1 and CDR2 are DFQATT and SNEGSKA (reference sequence). With 3 bases clipped from V and 2 bases from J, the junction kept 9 bases outside the gene matches. This CDR3 comprises 15 residues. The CDR3 sequence: CSARTGEIVAYEQYF. The CDR3 nucleotides read TGCAGTGCTAGGACAGGGGAAATTGTGGCCTACGAGCAGTACTTC.

This clonotype was picked up a small number of times. The chain is built from TRBV25-1 and TRBJ2-7; D gene unclear. The CDR3 is made up of 14 amino acids. From germline, CDR1 is MGHDK and CDR2 SYGVNS. With 1 base removed from V and 1 base from J, the gap between germline ends came to 8 bases. Here the CDR3 DNA reads TGTGCCAGCAGTGAATCTAACACGTCCTACGAGCAGTACTTC. Protein: CASSESNTSYEQYF.

This clonotype was counted between two and nine times. The chain uses TRBV6-1 and TRBJ2-1; D not certain. Trimming cost V 7 bases and J 6 bases, with 28 bases left between them. Germline CDR1 and CDR2: MNHNS and SASEGT. CDR3 length: 18 residues. CDR3 sequence (DNA): TGTGCCAGCATGAACCTCCCCAGTCGGGCTCTCACCTTCAATGAGCAGTTCTTC. Amino acid sequence: CASMNLPSRALTFNEQFF.

The rearrangement links TRBV29-1 to TRBJ2-3; D is ambiguous. Trimming took off 4 bases at V and 2 bases at J, with 13 bases between the two ends. This CDR3 region has 14 residues. CDR1 and CDR2 (germline): SQVTM, ANQGSEA. The CDR3, as DNA: TGCAGCGTTGTTCGGTCTACAATCACAGATACGCAGTATTTT. Residues: CSVVRSTITDTQYF.

The chain joins TRBV10-3 to TRBJ1-1; 11 bases align to TRBD1. There are 13 residues in the CDR3. CDR1 is ENHRY, CDR2 SYGVKD, per germline. V was pared by 10 bases and J by 4 bases, with 5 bases of the junction left unmatched. The CDR3 DNA is TGTGCCACGACCGGGACAGGGGGCACTGAAGCTTTCTTT. Encoded protein: CATTGTGGTEAFF.

The V call is TRBV4-3, the J call TRBJ2-2, with 9 bases lining up with TRBD2. Germline loops: CDR1 LGHNA, CDR2 YSLEER. V lost 3 bases to trimming and J lost 9 bases; unmatched junction nucleotides: 14. This CDR3 region has 17 residues. The CDR3 bases are TGCGCCAGCAGCCAGGGTTTGACTAGCGGATTTCGGCGGGAGCTGTTTTTT. Translation gives CASSQGLTSGFRRELFF.

V and J are TRBV5-1 and TRBJ2-4; possibly TRBD2 for D (6 bases). This CDR3 has 14 residues. CDR1 and CDR2 from the germline V gene are SGHRS and YFSETQ. The V gene lost 4 bases and the J gene lost 9 bases, with 17 bases spanning the gap. The CDR3 is CASSPQRVRGIQYF. For the CDR3, the DNA is TGCGCCAGCAGCCCCCAGCGCGTGCGGGGCATTCAGTACTTC.

This clonotype was seen a few times. CDR3 protein: CASSSSQGAEQYF. The CDR3 DNA reads TGTGCCAGCTCGTCTTCACAGGGAGCCGAGCAGTACTTC. This chain links TRBV18 with TRBJ2-7, with a weak D call TRBD1 (6 bases). The germline V gene has CDR1 KGHSH and CDR2 LQKENI. The CDR3 spans 13 residues. Trimming removed 6 bases at V and 6 bases at J, with 15 bases between. Using reference TRBV18 and TRBJ2-7 for the parts outside the CDR3, the full variable domain is NAGVMQNPRHLVRRRGQEARLRCSPMKGHSHVYWYRQLPEEGLKFMVYLQKENIIDESGMPKERFSAEFPKEGPSILRIQQVVRGDSAAYFCASSSSQGAEQYFGPGTRLTVT.

This chain joins TRBV4-2 and TRBJ2-2; D perhaps matches TRBD1 (5 bases). V shed 0 bases and J shed 6 bases, with 8 bases lying between them. The CDR3 runs 14 residues. Germline V CDR1 and CDR2: LGHNA, YNFKEQ. CDR3 sequence: CASSQEGDPGELFF. CDR3 nucleotides: TGTGCCAGCAGCCAAGAAGGGGATCCCGGGGAGCTGTTTTTT.

In its sample, this clonotype was seen a few times. This rearrangement joins TRBV12-3 or TRBV12-4 to TRBJ2-5; D is ambiguous. V was trimmed by 6 bases and J by 7 bases, leaving 18 bases between them. The CDR3 is made up of 14 amino acids. CDR3 sequence: CASSSDPPPGTQYF. In nucleotides, the CDR3 is TGTGCCAGCAGCTCTGACCCTCCCCCCGGGACCCAGTACTTC.

This chain joins TRBV6-2 or TRBV6-3 and TRBJ2-1, with 7 bases matching TRBD2. The junction had 4 bases not matched to a gene; V was cut back by 4 bases and J by 13 bases. Germline-derived CDR1 and CDR2 are MNHEY and SVGEGT. This CDR3 region has 11 residues. CDR3 bases: TGTGCCAGCAGTTTGGGGGACTACCAGTTCTTC. This gives the protein CASSLGDYQFF.

Concerning this clonotype: The junction shows a germline mismatch at one end, possibly a read error. The chain uses TRBV19 and TRBJ2-3, with D tentatively TRBD1 or TRBD2 (5 bases each). Germline V gives CDR1 LNHDA, CDR2 SQIVND (reference sequence). CDR3 length equals 16 residues. The DNA of the CDR3 is TGTGCCAGTAGTACCCCCTTTGGGGGATTCACAGATATGCAGTATTTT. It codes for CASSTPFGGFTDMQYF. The full variable domain, with the rest looked up from reference TRBV19 and TRBJ2-3, is DGGITQSPKYLFRKEGQNVTLSCEQNLNHDAMYWYRQDPGQGLRLIYYSQIVNDFQKGDIAEGYSVSREKKESFPLTVTSAQKNPTAFYLCASSTPFGGFTDMQYFGPGTRLTVL.

The chain links TRBV18 to TRBJ2-7; 11 nucleotides align to TRBD2. Germline CDR1 and CDR2: KGHSH and LQKENI. The CDR3 is 15 residues long. The V segment lost 4 bases and the J segment 1 base; nucleotides outside the gene matches: 3. The CDR3 spells CASSQTSGGSYEQYF. The CDR3 region has the DNA TGTGCCAGCTCACAAACTAGCGGGGGTTCCTACGAGCAGTACTTC.

The table lists this clonotype with a few counts. This chain links TRBV7-2 with TRBJ1-2; 8 nucleotides align to TRBD1. After removal of 2 bases from V and 4 bases from J, the junction contained 6 bases not matched to a gene. CDR3 length: 15 residues. Germline assignment: CDR1 SGHTA and CDR2 FQGNSA. DNA for the CDR3: TGTGCCAGCAGCTTAACTCGACAGGGGCTCTATGGCTACACCTTC. Amino acids: CASSLTRQGLYGYTF.

This clonotype was seen more than once but under ten times. This rearrangement joins TRBV12-3 or TRBV12-4 to TRBJ2-4; 7 nucleotides agree with TRBD2. The CDR3 spans 13 residues. The junction had 4 bases not matched to a gene; V was cut back by 2 bases and J by 9 bases. The CDR3 sequence: CASSLREESIQYF. DNA for the CDR3: TGTGCCAGCAGTTTACGGGAGGAGAGCATTCAGTACTTC.

The rearrangement uses TRBV20-1 and TRBJ2-4, with 10 nucleotides matching TRBD2. The assigned J gene may be wrong: the sequence end matches TRBJ2-7 better. The germline V gene encodes CDR1 DFQATT and CDR2 SNEGSKA (reference sequence). CDR3 length: 16 residues. CDR3 region: CSARQAGLAATYEQYF. CDR3 sequence (DNA): TGCAGTGCTAGACAGGCCGGACTAGCGGCTACCTACGAGCAGTACTTC.

This clonotype turned up a few times. This chain connects TRBV14 to TRBJ2-7; 8 nucleotides line up with TRBD1. The tail of the sequence fits TRBJ2-5 better, so the J call may be wrong. The CDR3 runs 16 residues. Germline CDR1 SGHDN, CDR2 FVKESK. The CDR3 loop is CASSQSRTGTVATQYF. CDR3 nucleotide sequence: TGTGCCAGCAGCCAATCACGGACAGGGACAGTTGCGACCCAGTACTTC.

The sample holds a few counts of this clonotype. This chain uses TRBV5-1 with TRBJ1-2, with 10 nucleotides matching TRBD1. The CDR3 covers 16 residues. V lost 0 bases to trimming and J lost 2 bases; unmatched junction nucleotides: 4. The germline CDR1 and CDR2 sequences are SGHRS and YFSETQ. The CDR3 DNA reads as TGCGCCAGCAGCTTGGCGCCGGGACAGGGGAACTATGGCTACACCTTC. The encoded protein is CASSLAPGQGNYGYTF. The full variable domain, with the rest looked up from reference TRBV5-1 and TRBJ1-2, is KAGVTQTPRYLIKTRGQQVTLSCSPISGHRSVSWYQQTPGQGLQFLFEYFSETQRNKGNFPGRFSGRQFSNSRSEMNVSTLELGDSALYLCASSLAPGQGNYGYTFGSGTRLTVV.

This chain connects TRBV6-1 to TRBJ1-4; D unclear. The germline V and J ends were trimmed by 0 bases and 2 bases, with 7 bases remaining between them. Germline V gene lookup returns CDR1 MNHNS and CDR2 SASEGT. The CDR3 totals 15 residues. The CDR3 DNA is TGTGCCAGCAGTGAAGCGGAAGGGACTAATGAAAAACTGTTTTTT. This encodes CASSEAEGTNEKLFF.

Notes on this clonotype: Germline is not matched at one junction end, which may reflect a read error. The CDR3: CAGSVLAGKRNEQFF. The DNA of the CDR3 is TGTGCCGGCAGCGTACTAGCGGGAAAACGCAATGAGCAGTTCTTC. This chain connects TRBV5-6 to TRBJ2-1, with TRBD2 identical over 10 bases. Germline CDR1 SGHDT, CDR2 YYEEEE. The CDR3 consists of 15 residues.

This chain connects TRBV4-3 to TRBJ2-5; 7 bases map to TRBD2. The DNA end is a closer match to TRBJ2-7, so the J assignment may be wrong. Germline V gene sequence: CDR1 LGHNA, CDR2 YSLEER. The length of the CDR3 is 18 residues. The CDR3 loop reads CASSASVLGREPPYEQYF. CDR3 DNA: TGCGCCAGCAGTGCTTCGGTCTTGGGGAGGGAACCACCCTACGAGCAGTACTTC.

This clonotype has only one observation. This chain links TRBV7-2 with TRBJ2-1, with TRBD2 identical over 9 bases. V was clipped by 1 base and J by 6 bases; unmatched bases: 10. This CDR3 has 17 residues. Germline CDR1 reads SGHTA; CDR2 reads FQGNSA. CDR3 region: CASSLGPGTSSLNEQFF. Here the CDR3 DNA reads TGTGCCAGCAGCTTAGGCCCTGGGACTAGCTCCCTCAATGAGCAGTTCTTC.

This clonotype was counted at least ten times. V gene TRBV20-1 combines with J gene TRBJ2-5; 7 nucleotides agree with TRBD1. CDR1 and CDR2 from the germline V gene are DFQATT and SNEGSKA (reference sequence). The CDR3 is 13 residues long. Trimming cost V 5 bases and J 1 base; bases outside gene matches: 4. The CDR3 here is CSADTGAQETQYF. CDR3 sequence (DNA): TGCAGTGCTGACACAGGGGCCCAAGAGACCCAGTACTTC.

The V call is TRBV4-1, the J call TRBJ2-5, with TRBD2 as a possible D gene (5 bases). The CDR3 extends over 16 amino acids. V was shortened by 1 base and J by 2 bases, with 14 bases between the two germline ends. From germline, CDR1 is MGHRA and CDR2 YSYEKL. The CDR3 coding sequence is TGCGCCAGCAGCCAAGGCTGGAGGAGGACTCAAGAGACCCAGTACTTC. This gives the protein CASSQGWRRTQETQYF.

This clonotype was observed a few times. The chain employs TRBV7-2 and TRBJ1-4; weak D call: TRBD1 (5 bases). The germline V gene has CDR1 SGHTA and CDR2 FQGNSA. Trimming pared 2 bases from V and 0 bases from J, leaving 13 bases between. The CDR3 sequence is 17 residues long. The CDR3 is CASSLTQGLATNEKLFF. The CDR3 DNA reads TGTGCCAGCAGCTTAACCCAGGGCCTTGCAACTAATGAAAAACTGTTTTTT.